This T cell receptor beta chain was captured in a study of blood T cell repertoires in COVID-19. Study background: PBMCs, B-cell-depleted T cells, or T cells provided the cDNA or gDNA that made up the material.

In the original analysis: Reference gene primer amplification yielded estimated nucleated cell counts. This table comes from immunoSEQ multiplex PCR, and its TCRdb copy is limited to in-frame clones, with some not included. The D gene and trimming were derived from the DNA, and the V and J assignments and clone size from that table. The repertoire holds roughly 16,000 clones, with approximately 93% as singletons. Trimming took 5 bases from V and 5 from J, leaving 13 bases between them. CDR1 MNHEY and CDR2 SVGAGI come from the germline V gene. CDR3 length: 13 residues. The source material was peripheral blood. The rearrangement joins TRBV6-5 to TRBJ2-7; D gene uncertain. The sequence was collected from a human donor in a cohort sampled during active COVID-19. The DNA of the CDR3 is TGTGCCAGCAGTACATGGGCATCACACGAGCAGTACTTC. Translation: CASSTWASHEQYF.